Listed below are T cell receptor beta chains from one sample, sequenced in a study of radiotherapy plus CTLA-4 blockade in lung cancer. Assay: immunoSEQ multiplex PCR; the TCRdb copy retains only in-frame clones and omits some. Of 15,000 to 20,000 clones in the sample, about 84% were seen once. Sample: peripheral blood, taken from a patient treated with radiotherapy plus ipilimumab. All receptors derive from a human donor with non-small cell lung cancer whose response to radiotherapy plus ipilimumab could not be evaluated. The CDR3 runs from the conserved cysteine through the conserved F or W. Fields, in order: D gene, J gene, V gene, CDR3 DNA, CDR3 protein. A D gene is named only where the DNA matches it firmly.

NA,TRBJ1-6,TRBV28,TGTGCCAGCAGTTTACCGGAGACCCTCCACTTT,CASSLPETLHF
TRBD2,TRBJ2-2,TRBV11-3,TGTGCCAGCAGCTTAGATGCCCAGCGGGGGGCTCCTGACGGGGAGCTGTTTTTT,CASSLDAQRGAPDGELFF
TRBD1,TRBJ1-2,TRBV10-2,TGCGCCAGCAGGGGACGCGAAGGGGCAGGACAGGGGGCCACAGGGGGCTACACCTTC,CASRGREGAGQGATGGYTF
TRBD1,TRBJ2-7,TRBV11-2,TGTGCCAGCAGCGCGACAGGGAGCTCCTACGAGCAGTACTTC,CASSATGSSYEQYF
TRBD2,TRBJ2-7,TRBV7-8,TGTGCCAGCAGCCCGCGGGAGGGTTTCTACGAGCAGTACTTC,CASSPREGFYEQYF
NA,TRBJ2-7,TRBV28,TGTGCCAGCTTAGGGGGGGCGCAGTTCAACGAGCAGTACTTC,CASLGGAQFNEQYF
NA,TRBJ2-3,TRBV28,TGTGCCAGCAACCCTAACACAGATACGCAGTATTTT,CASNPNTDTQYF
NA,TRBJ1-6,TRBV7-9,TGTGCCAGCTCCGACAGTAATTCACCCCTCCACTTT,CASSDSNSPLHF
NA,TRBJ2-7,TRBV27,TGTGCCAGCAGTTTATCCCCGAGCGGTGCCTACGAGCAGTACTTC,CASSLSPSGAYEQYF
TRBD2,TRBJ2-5,TRBV7-9,TGTGCCAGCAGCTTAGCATCCTGGACTAGCGGACTCCAAGAGACCCAGTACTTC,CASSLASWTSGLQETQYF
TRBD1,TRBJ1-4,TRBV27,TGTGCCAGCAGTGCCTCACCGGGACAGGGTTTGTTTTTT,CASSASPGQGLFF
NA,TRBJ1-2,TRBV28,TGTGCCAGCAGAGCCCAGGCCTGGGACTATGGCTACACCTTC,CASRAQAWDYGYTF
TRBD1,TRBJ2-7,TRBV5-5,TGTGCCAGCAGCCACAGGACAGGCGACACCTACGAGCAGTACTTC,CASSHRTGDTYEQYF
TRBD2,TRBJ2-3,TRBV4-3,TGCGCCAGCAGCCCAGAGAGGAGCGGGGGGGTAACAGATACGCAGTATTTT,CASSPERSGGVTDTQYF